Reported below is one T cell receptor beta chain. As yet, its antigen is unknown. Profiling relied on immunoSEQ multiplex PCR, and the TCRdb table lists in-frame clones only, not all of them. The sample lists around 63,000 clones, 60% to 80% seen once, with less than 4% in the top ten. These data come from a study of vaccination effects on CD4 cells after COVID-19. Study conclusions and caveats: Clones that were induced by infection or by vaccine showed marked contraction late after vaccination. The study, lacking early post-infection timepoints, had few convalescent patients.

The CDR3 is 14 residues long. Germline values: CDR1 KGHSH, CDR2 LQKENI. After removal of 4 bases from V and 4 bases from J, the junction contained 4 bases not matched to a gene. Viral peptide pool expansion of antigen-specific CD4+ T cells preceded sequencing in the ViraFEST assay. Culturing for roughly 9 days preceded CD4+ T cell isolation. Prior SARS-CoV-2 infection was absent in the vaccine recipients, as shown by negative nucleocapsid antibodies. Approximately 1.9 million PBMC per well were cultured with 9 to 10 IU/ml IL-2 and roughly 10 ug/ml peptides. The chain recombines TRBV18 with TRBJ2-5; 9 bases are shared with TRBD2. The sequence came from a human donor who received a COVID-19 vaccine. This specimen was CD4+ T cells from PBMCs cultured with HCoV-OC43 spike peptides, taken before COVID-19 vaccination. Indicated subset: HCoV-OC43 spike overlapping peptide pool stimulation. The CDR3: CASSRSGGIETQYF. The CDR3 region has the DNA TGTGCCAGCTCACGTAGCGGGGGTATAGAGACCCAGTACTTC.